The 23 T cell receptor beta chains below all came from one sample that was sequenced in a study of control samples from healthy donors and cancer patients (dated by TCRdb to 2018 to 2021). Libraries came from the immunoSEQ multiplex PCR assay. TCRdb mirrors the immuneACCESS table, restricted to in-frame sequences. Some clones are absent from its copies; in checked studies, under half trace to an unresolved V gene, and the reason for the others is unknown. The sample table records 100,000 to 150,000 clones; roughly nine tenths of these occur just once. Approximately 8% of the sample comes from the top ten. Sequenced material: PBMCs. These TCRs come from a middle-aged man with head and neck cancer.

The chain has TRBV28 and TRBJ2-1, with a weak D call TRBD1 (5 bases). V lost 3 bases and J 6 bases, leaving 9 bases between the germline ends. CDR3 length equals 13 residues. Germline CDR1 is MDHEN and CDR2 is SYDVKM. CDR3 nucleotides: TGTGCCAGCAGTTTCAGGGTTGGCAATGAGCAGTTCTTC. It translates to CASSFRVGNEQFF.

This clone was observed a few times. The chain joins TRBV9 to TRBJ2-3; 9 nucleotides agree with TRBD2. CDR1 is SGDLS and CDR2 is YYNGEE in the germline V gene. V trimming: 4 bases; J trimming: 1 base; junction bases outside the gene matches: 13. This CDR3 has 18 residues. The DNA for the CDR3 is TGTGCCAGCAGCTCCCGGGGAGGGGCTAGCGGGGGCACAGATACGCAGTATTTT. Its protein product is CASSSRGGASGGTDTQYF.

J is TRBJ2-7 and V is TRBV2, with TRBD1 matching over 12 bases. Trimming cost V 4 bases and J 5 bases; bases outside gene matches: 9. The CDR3 consists of 16 residues. CDR1 and CDR2 from the germline V gene are SNHLY and FYNNEI. The CDR3 region has the DNA TGTGCCAGCAGTGCCCGGCTGGGACAGGGGGCCCACGAGCAGTACTTC. This encodes CASSARLGQGAHEQYF. The entire variable domain, with the rest obtained from reference TRBV2 and TRBJ2-7, is as follows: EPEVTQTPSHQVTQMGQEVILRCVPISNHLYFYWYRQILGQKVEFLVSFYNNEISEKSEIFDDQFSVERPDGSNFTLKIRSTKLEDSAMYFCASSARLGQGAHEQYFGPGTRLTVT.

J is TRBJ2-7 and V is TRBV5-1, with 7 bases lining up with TRBD2. The CDR3 is 15 residues long. V was clipped by 5 bases and J by 5 bases; unmatched bases: 13. Looked up from germline, CDR1 is SGHRS and CDR2 is YFSETQ. The CDR3 protein is CASSRGWREQDEQYF. DNA of the CDR3: TGCGCCAGCAGTCGTGGGTGGCGGGAGCAAGACGAGCAGTACTTC.

The CDR3 loop reads CASSKRTQGSNEQFF. The CDR3 DNA is TGTGCCAGCAGCAAACGGACCCAAGGAAGCAATGAGCAGTTCTTC. The gene calls are TRBV9 and TRBJ2-1; no clear D gene. The CDR3 contains 15 residues. Trimming pared 4 bases from V and 6 bases from J, leaving 17 bases between. Per the germline V gene, CDR1 is SGDLS and CDR2 is YYNGEE.

The DNA of the CDR3 is TGCAGCGTTCGACTCTTCTCTGGAAACACCATATATTTT. This sequence encodes CSVRLFSGNTIYF. The chain carries TRBV29-1 and TRBJ1-3, with D unresolved. Trimming took 5 bases from V and 0 from J, leaving 8 bases between them. This CDR3 comprises 13 residues. The V gene's germline CDR1 is SQVTM and CDR2 ANQGSEA.

The chain combines TRBV6-6 with TRBJ2-2; 9 nucleotides agree with TRBD2. Germline loops: CDR1 MNHNY, CDR2 SVGAGI (reference sequence). V shed 5 bases, J shed 5 bases, and the junction held 12 bases outside the gene matches. The CDR3 totals 17 residues. The CDR3 protein is CASSPTSGGLRTGELFF. In DNA, the CDR3 is TGTGCCAGCAGTCCGACTAGCGGAGGCCTGCGGACCGGGGAGCTGTTTTTT.

The chain is built from TRBV7-2 and TRBJ2-3; D is uncertain. The CDR3 covers 15 residues. Per the germline V gene, CDR1 is SGHTA and CDR2 is FQGNSA. With 2 bases removed from V and 5 bases from J, the gap between germline ends came to 14 bases. CDR3 DNA sequence: TGTGCCAGCAGCTTAAACGGGTTAAGAGTAGATACGCAGTATTTT. Protein product: CASSLNGLRVDTQYF.

The chain is built from TRBV5-1 and TRBJ2-7; D possibly corresponds to TRBD1 (5 bases). Trimming cost V 0 bases and J 10 bases, with 23 bases left between them. Germline V gene sequence: CDR1 SGHRS, CDR2 YFSETQ. There are 16 residues in the CDR3. The CDR3 DNA is TGCGCCAGCAGCTTGGTTCCATCTTCCCCCCAGGGCGAACAGTACTTC. Translating gives CASSLVPSSPQGEQYF. Full variable domain (rest looked up from reference TRBV5-1 and TRBJ2-7): KAGVTQTPRYLIKTRGQQVTLSCSPISGHRSVSWYQQTPGQGLQFLFEYFSETQRNKGNFPGRFSGRQFSNSRSEMNVSTLELGDSALYLCASSLVPSSPQGEQYFGPGTRLTVT.

The chain couples TRBV7-9 to TRBJ2-3, with 7 positions matching TRBD1. The CDR3 totals 19 residues. The V and J ends lost 6 bases and 5 bases, in that order; junction bases with no gene match: 23. The germline gives CDR1 SEHNR, CDR2 FQNEAQ (reference sequence). CDR3 in amino acids: CASSLFPGQSQRSGDTQYF. CDR3 DNA sequence: TGTGCCAGCAGTCTATTTCCGGGACAGTCCCAACGTAGTGGAGATACGCAGTATTTT.

In this sample, this clone turned up a few times. The CDR3 DNA reads TGTGCCAGCAGTCGATCCGATGGCCAGCCCCAGCATTTT. Protein: CASSRSDGQPQHF. This chain joins TRBV28 and TRBJ1-5; D remains ambiguous. The CDR3 runs to 13 residues. The V end lost 5 bases, the J end lost 7 bases, and 12 bases lay between the germline ends. Per the germline V gene, CDR1 is MDHEN and CDR2 is SYDVKM.

This chain uses TRBV4-2 with TRBJ2-1; no clear D gene. The CDR3 covers 12 residues. Between the trimmed V and J ends, which lost 0 bases and 8 bases, there was a span of 5 bases. Germline CDR1 reads LGHNA; CDR2 reads YNFKEQ. The chain's CDR3 is CASSQDTHEQFF. The CDR3, as DNA: TGTGCCAGCAGCCAAGATACCCATGAGCAGTTCTTC.

This chain links TRBV7-3 with TRBJ2-7; the D gene is possibly TRBD2 (5 bases). Trimming left V 2 bases short and J 3 bases short, with 11 bases between. The CDR3 spans 14 residues. Looked up from germline, CDR1 is SGHTA and CDR2 is FQGTGA. The CDR3 spells CASSLSVGDYEQYF. The DNA for the CDR3 is TGTGCCAGCAGCTTATCGGTGGGAGACTACGAGCAGTACTTC.

This clone was picked up a small number of times. The chain joins TRBV28 to TRBJ2-5; 9 bases are a match to TRBD2. The J segment lost 4 bases and the V segment lost 4 bases, leaving 7 bases of the junction unmatched. CDR1 MDHEN and CDR2 SYDVKM come from the germline V gene. This CDR3 contains 15 residues. CDR3 loop: CASSWREGLRETQYF. In DNA form, the CDR3 reads TGTGCCAGCAGTTGGCGGGAGGGCCTAAGAGAGACCCAGTACTTC.

The chain couples TRBV7-2 to TRBJ1-2; the D gene is possibly TRBD1 (6 bases). Trimming left V 1 base short and J 8 bases short, with 11 bases between. CDR3 length: 13 residues. Germline V gene data show CDR1 as SGHTA and CDR2 as FQGNSA. The CDR3 DNA is TGTGCCAGCAGCTTAGAAGGGGGAAACGGCTACACCTTC. This sequence encodes CASSLEGGNGYTF.

The V gene is TRBV13, the J gene TRBJ1-1; D may be TRBD1 (5 bases). Germline values: CDR1 PRHDT, CDR2 FYEKMQ (reference sequence). V gave up 0 bases and J gave up 6 bases, with 11 bases separating them. The CDR3 is 14 residues long. The CDR3 spells CASSLGGVAAEAFF. The CDR3 DNA reads TGTGCCAGCAGCTTAGGAGGGGTCGCGGCTGAAGCTTTCTTT.

The V gene is TRBV5-4, the J gene TRBJ2-5; D perhaps matches TRBD2 (5 bases). This CDR3 has 14 residues. V was pared by 2 bases and J by 5 bases, with 13 bases between. Germline V gene sequence: CDR1 SGHNT, CDR2 YYREEE (reference sequence). The CDR3 DNA sequence: TGTGCCAGCAGCTTTGGAGGAAGAGAGGAGACCCAGTACTTC. The encoded protein is CASSFGGREETQYF.

The genes are TRBV7-3 and TRBJ2-3; TRBD2 might be the D (6 bases). There are 17 residues in the CDR3. Germline loops: CDR1 SGHTA, CDR2 FQGTGA. V lost 5 bases and J lost 0, with 18 bases in between. DNA for the CDR3: TGTGCCAGCAGCCCGGGGCCGCCGGGGACTAGCACAGATACGCAGTATTTT. Translation: CASSPGPPGTSTDTQYF.

V gene TRBV7-3 combines with J gene TRBJ1-2, with D tentatively TRBD1 (6 bases). Looked up from germline, CDR1 is SGHTA and CDR2 is FQGTGA. V lost 4 bases to trimming and J lost 7 bases, with 16 bases between them. This CDR3 is built from 14 residues. The CDR3 nucleotides read TGTGCCAGCAGCTCGAATCAAGGGGGTTCTGGCTACACCTTC. Translation gives CASSSNQGGSGYTF.

The J gene is TRBJ2-3, the V gene TRBV6-5; D possibly matches TRBD1 or TRBD2 (5 bases each). The germline V gene encodes CDR1 MNHEY and CDR2 SVGAGI. V was trimmed by 6 bases and J by 2 bases, leaving 12 bases between them. The CDR3 is 14 amino acids. CDR3 loop: CASRPGTDTDTQYF. DNA of the CDR3: TGTGCCAGCAGACCCGGGACGGACACAGATACGCAGTATTTT.

The chain links TRBV30 to TRBJ1-2; tentatively, D is TRBD1 (5 bases). The CDR3 is made up of 12 amino acids. V shed 5 bases and J shed 1 base, with 8 bases lying between them. Per the germline V gene, CDR1 is GTSNPN and CDR2 is SVGIG (reference sequence). CDR3 loop: CAWWDGNYGYTF. The CDR3 coding sequence is TGTGCCTGGTGGGACGGTAACTATGGCTACACCTTC.

This chain uses TRBV10-3 with TRBJ2-7, with D perhaps TRBD1 or TRBD2 (5 bases each). Germline values: CDR1 ENHRY, CDR2 SYGVKD. V shed 6 bases and J shed 6 bases, with 9 bases lying between them. The CDR3 runs 11 residues. The CDR3 bases are TGTGCCATCAGGAGGGACGGCGAGCAGTACTTC. Its protein is CAIRRDGEQYF.

The genes are TRBV5-1 and TRBJ2-2; 7 nucleotides match TRBD1. V trimming: 3 bases; J trimming: 7 bases; junction bases outside the gene matches: 9. The CDR3 length is 15 residues. Germline lookup yields CDR1 SGHRS and CDR2 YFSETQ. The DNA of the CDR3 is TGCGCCAGCAGCTCCTCATCGACAGGGCACGGGGAGCTGTTTTTT. Translated, it gives CASSSSSTGHGELFF. The variable domain in full, with the rest retrieved from reference TRBV5-1 and TRBJ2-2, is KAGVTQTPRYLIKTRGQQVTLSCSPISGHRSVSWYQQTPGQGLQFLFEYFSETQRNKGNFPGRFSGRQFSNSRSEMNVSTLELGDSALYLCASSSSSTGHGELFFGEGSRLTVL.